This T cell receptor beta chain was found in a study of Ad26.COV2.S vaccination and SARS-CoV-2 variants. Study as a whole: By the intramuscular route, Ad26.COV2.S was given once, or twice 56 days apart. General study results and limits: After vaccination, reports described spike-specific CD8+ and CD4+ T cell responses as showing substantial breadth.

To note about this clone: Its antigen is as yet unknown.

The protocol was immunoSEQ multiplex PCR, while the TCRdb copy is restricted to in-frame clones and leaves out a portion. The table records around 450,000 clones, roughly 89% of them present only once. Per germline, CDR1 SGHNT and CDR2 YYREEE (reference sequence). The length of the CDR3 is 14 residues. V was trimmed by 0 bases and J by 8 bases, leaving 14 bases between them. This sample's treatment: about 20 received Ad26.COV2.S at low or high dose, single or two shots; 5 received placebo; per-sample allocation not given. Sampling was performed 63 days after the first vaccine or placebo injection. Adults aged 18-55 years in Boston included the donor. Participants' vaccine, an Ad26 vector, delivered Wuhan-strain SARS-CoV-2 spike.

The chain recombines TRBV5-4 with TRBJ1-2; D gene unclear. This clonotype originated in a person aged 18-65 years who received the Ad26.COV2.S COVID-19 vaccine or a placebo. The material sequenced was peripheral blood, taken in a trial of Ad26.COV2.S vaccine versus placebo. The chain's CDR3 is CASSLESGNGGYTF. CDR3 coding DNA: TGTGCCAGCAGCTTGGAGTCTGGAAACGGCGGCTACACCTTC.